Below are 21 T cell receptor beta chains sequenced from a single sample in a study of T cells in Graves' hyperthyroidism and ophthalmopathy. Amplified TCR beta CDR3 regions came from RNA transcripts. The study used the HTBI primer set for a first-round RT-PCR of the TCR CDR3. TCRdb fed the multiplex PCR reads into MiXCR, producing one record per CDR3 protein. The sample shows approximately 400,000 distinct CDR3 sequences, 15% to 18% of them seen only once. Sequencing was carried out using blood. Receptors originate from a woman under 30 with Graves' hyperthyroidism.

The chain links TRBV6-1 to TRBJ1-1; D is ambiguous. V lost 6 bases to trimming and J lost 11 bases, with 22 bases between them. This CDR3 is 14 amino acids long. CDR1 MNHNS and CDR2 SASEGT come from the germline V gene. CDR3 DNA sequence: TGTGCCAGCAGAATTAGGGCAGCCGGCGGTGTTGCTTTCTTT. Residues: CASRIRAAGGVAFF.

This clonotype has a count of ten or more. This sequence joins TRBV20-1 and TRBJ2-7; TRBD1 is a possible D gene (5 bases). CDR1 and CDR2 (germline): DFQATT, SNEGSKA (reference sequence). The CDR3 loop spans 13 amino acids. V was shortened by 4 bases and J by 6 bases, with 16 bases between the two germline ends. CDR3 DNA: TGCAGTGCTATTAGGGGATTGGGAACCGAGCAGTACTTC. This gives the protein CSAIRGLGTEQYF.

The CDR3 nucleotides are TGCGCCAGCAGCTTGATTACTAGCGGGAGGGCCGTGGAGCTGTTTTTT. It is translated as CASSLITSGRAVELFF. V gene TRBV5-1 combines with J gene TRBJ2-2; 13 bases map to TRBD2. V lost 1 base, J lost 10 bases, and 7 bases stayed unmatched. From germline, CDR1 is SGHRS and CDR2 YFSETQ. The CDR3 totals 16 residues. The full variable domain, completed using reference TRBV5-1 and TRBJ2-2, is KAGVTQTPRYLIKTRGQQVTLSCSPISGHRSVSWYQQTPGQGLQFLFEYFSETQRNKGNFPGRFSGRQFSNSRSEMNVSTLELGDSALYLCASSLITSGRAVELFFGEGSRLTVL.

This clonotype occurred many times. The chain couples TRBV18 to TRBJ2-1; 9 bases are shared with TRBD1. V lost 3 bases and J lost 4; bases outside the gene matches: 7. The CDR3 sequence is 16 residues long. The germline gives CDR1 KGHSH, CDR2 LQKENI. CDR3 region: CASSPLGQGVYNEQFF. In nucleotides, the CDR3 is TGTGCCAGCTCACCGCTGGGACAGGGAGTTTACAATGAGCAGTTCTTC.

A remark on this clonotype: One base away lies a much larger clone, so this may be a sequencing read error. J is TRBJ1-2 and V is TRBV6-2 or TRBV6-3, with D unclear. The CDR3 is 12 amino acids. The germline V and J ends were trimmed by 2 bases and 4 bases, with 5 bases remaining between them. Germline CDR1 is MNHEY and CDR2 is SVGEGT. CDR3 DNA: TGTGCCAGCAGTTACGGGGTCTATGGCTACACCTTC. Translating gives CASSYGVYGYTF.

This clonotype has a count of ten or more. This chain joins TRBV7-2 and TRBJ2-7; tentative D call: TRBD1 (5 bases). The CDR3 is 17 residues long. CDR1 SGHTA and CDR2 FQGNSA come from the germline V gene. V was shortened by 5 bases and J by 2 bases, with 22 bases between the two germline ends. CDR3 nucleotides: TGTGCCAGCAGCCCGGAAGGGGCAGGGCCCTCAACCTACGAGCAGTACTTC. Protein sequence: CASSPEGAGPSTYEQYF.

This clonotype turned up a few times. J is TRBJ1-1 and V is TRBV29-1; D remains unclear. Trimming stripped 4 bases from V and 1 base from J, with 7 bases between. The CDR3 sequence is 12 residues long. CDR1 is SQVTM and CDR2 is ANQGSEA in the germline V gene. CDR3 residues: CSVAPGNTEAFF. The CDR3 coding sequence is TGCAGCGTTGCCCCAGGGAACACTGAAGCTTTCTTT. Looking up the rest from reference TRBV29-1 and TRBJ1-1 gives the full variable domain: SAVISQKPSRDICQRGTSLTIQCQVDSQVTMMFWYRQQPGQSLTLIATANQGSEATYESGFVIDKFPISRPNLTFSTLTVSNMSPEDSSIYLCSVAPGNTEAFFGQGTRLTVV.

There are many counts of this clonotype. The chain combines TRBV9 with TRBJ2-7; 7 positions agree with TRBD1. Germline loops: CDR1 SGDLS, CDR2 YYNGEE. V was pared by 6 bases and J by 4 bases, with 7 bases of the junction left unmatched. The CDR3 totals 13 residues. CDR3 sequence (DNA): TGTGCCAGCAATAAACCGGGACAGTACGAGCAGTACTTC. Translation: CASNKPGQYEQYF.

In this sample, this clonotype turned up a few times. The chain links TRBV5-4 to TRBJ2-1; 12 bases align to TRBD2. The ends lost 10 bases at V and 9 bases at J; junction bases unmatched: 8. The length of the CDR3 is 13 residues. CDR1 is SGHNT and CDR2 is YYREEE in the germline V gene (reference sequence). The CDR3 DNA is TGTGCCTGCGGGCTAGCGGGAGGGGGTGAGCAGTTCTTC. It translates to CACGLAGGGEQFF.

Only a few counts were recorded for this clonotype. The V and J genes are TRBV20-1 and TRBJ2-1; 8 bases agree with TRBD2. The CDR3 totals 13 residues. CDR1 and CDR2 from the germline V gene are DFQATT and SNEGSKA (reference sequence). The CDR3, as DNA: TGCAGCACAGCGGGAGAAGTCTACAATGAGCAGTTCTTC. It codes for CSTAGEVYNEQFF.

This clonotype was recorded many times. This sequence joins TRBV7-2 and TRBJ2-5, with TRBD1 matching over 8 bases. Trimming cost V 3 bases and J 5 bases; bases outside gene matches: 5. This CDR3 contains 14 residues. The germline V gene has CDR1 SGHTA and CDR2 FQGNSA. The DNA for the CDR3 is TGTGCCAGCAGCTTTCCAGGGGGCTGGGAGACCCAGTACTTC. Its translation: CASSFPGGWETQYF.

This clonotype was seen ten or more times. In DNA, the CDR3 is TGTGCCAGCAGTGGGACATCGTGGGGCGGGGAGCTGTTTTTT. Its protein product is CASSGTSWGGELFF. V usage is TRBV6-1 and J usage is TRBJ2-2, with D possibly TRBD1 on 5 matching bases. With 4 bases removed from V and 7 bases from J, the gap between germline ends came to 13 bases. Germline V CDR1 and CDR2: MNHNS, SASEGT. This CDR3 contains 14 residues.

This clonotype has at least ten counts. J is TRBJ2-1 and V is TRBV28; D ambiguous. V lost 3 bases and J lost 2, with 14 bases in between. There are 16 residues in the CDR3. Germline lookup yields CDR1 MDHEN and CDR2 SYDVKM. The CDR3 DNA reads TGTGCCAGCAGTTTGTCCACGCTTGGGGCCTACAATGAGCAGTTCTTC. This sequence encodes CASSLSTLGAYNEQFF.

Notes on this clonotype: A much larger clone lies a single base off, so this may be a read error. Without the conserved terminal phenylalanine or tryptophan, this CDR3 likely stems from a read error. This chain connects TRBV20-1 to TRBJ2-1; 7 bases are a match to TRBD2. The trim removed 3 bases at V and 3 bases at J, leaving 5 bases unmatched. Germline V lookup: CDR1 DFQATT, CDR2 SNEGSKA (reference sequence). CDR3 length: 14 amino acids. Written as DNA, the CDR3 is TGCAGTGCTAGGTGGGGGGGGGACTACAATGAGCAGTTCCTC. Its protein is CSARWGGDYNEQFL.

This clonotype occurred a few times. The J gene is TRBJ2-7, the V gene TRBV10-3; D gene uncertain. Deletions cut 3 bases from V and 5 bases from J, with 17 bases between. The CDR3 spans 15 residues. In germline, CDR1 is ENHRY, CDR2 SYGVKD. The chain's CDR3 is CAISDWKGKPHEQYF. CDR3 DNA sequence: TGTGCCATCAGTGACTGGAAAGGGAAACCCCACGAGCAGTACTTC.

This clonotype was counted ten times or more. The chain has TRBV3-1 and TRBJ1-1, with a possible D match to TRBD1 (6 bases). The V gene's germline CDR1 is LGHDT and CDR2 YNNKEL (reference sequence). Deletions cut 2 bases from V and 5 bases from J, with 12 bases between. This CDR3 has 14 residues. The CDR3 spells CASSQSQGWTEAFF. CDR3 nucleotides: TGTGCCAGCAGCCAATCACAGGGATGGACTGAAGCTTTCTTT.

This clonotype was found many times. The chain is built from TRBV20-1 and TRBJ2-3, with no clear D. CDR1 DFQATT and CDR2 SNEGSKA come from the germline V gene (reference sequence). V was clipped by 1 base and J by 2 bases, with 10 bases between them. CDR3 size: 14 residues. The CDR3 sequence: CSARVHWDTDTQYF. In nucleotides, the CDR3 is TGCAGTGCTAGAGTCCATTGGGACACAGATACGCAGTATTTT.

This clonotype was recorded many times. The rearrangement joins TRBV5-1 to TRBJ2-7; TRBD2 agrees at 12 bases. V gave up 0 bases and J gave up 3 bases; unmatched junction bases: 4. The CDR3 extends over 16 amino acids. Germline V gives CDR1 SGHRS, CDR2 YFSETQ. CDR3 sequence reads: CASSLAKTSGSYEQYF. CDR3 sequence (DNA): TGCGCCAGCAGCTTGGCCAAGACTAGCGGGAGCTACGAGCAGTACTTC.

Many counts were recorded for this clonotype. V is TRBV5-1 and J is TRBJ2-1; TRBD2 agrees at 12 bases. The germline V gene encodes CDR1 SGHRS and CDR2 YFSETQ. This CDR3 has 15 residues. J lost 2 bases, V lost 7 bases, and 4 bases had no gene match. CDR3 nucleotides: TGCGCCAGCGGGGCTAGCGGGGGGGCCTACAATGAGCAGTTCTTC. Its translation is CASGASGGAYNEQFF.

This clonotype was observed many times. The gene calls are TRBV6-1 and TRBJ1-2, with D perhaps matching TRBD1 (5 bases). Trimming removed 5 bases at V and 6 bases at J, with 13 bases between. This CDR3 contains 13 residues. The germline gives CDR1 MNHNS, CDR2 SASEGT. The chain's CDR3 is CASSYTRDHGYTF. The CDR3 bases are TGTGCCAGCAGTTATACCAGGGACCATGGCTACACCTTC.

This clonotype was found many times. The chain uses TRBV7-9 and TRBJ2-1; D call uncertain. Trimming stripped 4 bases from V and 0 bases from J, with 10 bases between. Germline V gene sequence: CDR1 SEHNR, CDR2 FQNEAQ (reference sequence). This CDR3 region has 15 residues. This CDR3 is CASSSLNPSYNEQFF. The CDR3 bases are TGTGCCAGCAGCTCCCTGAACCCCTCCTACAATGAGCAGTTCTTC. Complete variable domain (other parts from reference TRBV7-9 and TRBJ2-1): DTGVSQNPRHKITKRGQNVTFRCDPISEHNRLYWYRQTLGQGPEFLTYFQNEAQLEKSRLLSDRFSAERPKGSFSTLEIQRTEQGDSAMYLCASSSLNPSYNEQFFGPGTRLTVL.